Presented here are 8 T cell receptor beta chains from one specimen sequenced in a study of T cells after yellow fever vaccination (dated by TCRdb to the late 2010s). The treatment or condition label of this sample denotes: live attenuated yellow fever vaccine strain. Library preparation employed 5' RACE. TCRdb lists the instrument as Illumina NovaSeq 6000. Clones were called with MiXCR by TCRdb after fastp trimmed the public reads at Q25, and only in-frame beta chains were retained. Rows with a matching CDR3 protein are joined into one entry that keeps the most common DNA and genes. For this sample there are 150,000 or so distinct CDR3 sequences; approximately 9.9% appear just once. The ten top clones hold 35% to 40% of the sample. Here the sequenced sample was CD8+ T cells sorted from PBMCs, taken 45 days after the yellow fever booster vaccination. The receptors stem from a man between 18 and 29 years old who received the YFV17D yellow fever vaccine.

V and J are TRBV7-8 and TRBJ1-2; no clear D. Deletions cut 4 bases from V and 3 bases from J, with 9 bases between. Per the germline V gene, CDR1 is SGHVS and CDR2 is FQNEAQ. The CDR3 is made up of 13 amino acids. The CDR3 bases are TGTGCCAGCAGCTCCCGGACGGACTATGGCTACACCTTC. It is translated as CASSSRTDYGYTF. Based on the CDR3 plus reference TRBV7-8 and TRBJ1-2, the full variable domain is GAGVSQSPRYKVAKRGQDVALRCDPISGHVSLFWYQQALGQGPEFLTYFQNEAQLDKSGLPSDRFFAERPEGSVSTLKIQRTQQEDSAVYLCASSSRTDYGYTFGSGTRLTVV.

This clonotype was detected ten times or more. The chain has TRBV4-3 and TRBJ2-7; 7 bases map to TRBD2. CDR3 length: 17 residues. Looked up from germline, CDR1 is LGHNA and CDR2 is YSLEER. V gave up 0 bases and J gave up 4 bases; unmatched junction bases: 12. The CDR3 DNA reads TGCGCCAGCAGCCAAGAATTCGAGCTAGCGGCAAAGTACGAGCAGTACTTC. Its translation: CASSQEFELAAKYEQYF.

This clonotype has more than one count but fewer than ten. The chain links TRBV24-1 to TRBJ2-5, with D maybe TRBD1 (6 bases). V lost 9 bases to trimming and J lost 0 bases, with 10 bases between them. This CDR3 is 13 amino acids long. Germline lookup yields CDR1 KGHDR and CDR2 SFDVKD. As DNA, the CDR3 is TGTGCCACCGCCGGGGACAACCAAGAGACCCAGTACTTC. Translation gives CATAGDNQETQYF.

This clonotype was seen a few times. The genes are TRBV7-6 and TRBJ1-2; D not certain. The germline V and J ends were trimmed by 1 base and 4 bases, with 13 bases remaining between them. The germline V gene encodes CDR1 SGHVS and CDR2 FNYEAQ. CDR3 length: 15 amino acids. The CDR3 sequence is CASSLGGRGFYGYTF. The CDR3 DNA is TGTGCCAGCAGCTTAGGAGGGAGAGGGTTCTATGGCTACACCTTC.

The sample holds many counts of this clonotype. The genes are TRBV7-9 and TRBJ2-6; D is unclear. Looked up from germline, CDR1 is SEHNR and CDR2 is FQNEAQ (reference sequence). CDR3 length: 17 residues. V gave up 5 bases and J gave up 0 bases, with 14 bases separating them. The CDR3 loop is CASSLAEEYSGANVLTF. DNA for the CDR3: TGTGCCAGCAGCCTCGCCGAGGAGTACTCTGGGGCCAACGTCCTGACTTTC.

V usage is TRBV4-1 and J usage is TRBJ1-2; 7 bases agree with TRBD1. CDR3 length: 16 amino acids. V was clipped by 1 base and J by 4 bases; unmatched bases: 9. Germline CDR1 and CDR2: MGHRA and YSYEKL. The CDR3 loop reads CASSQVPGRGAYGYTF. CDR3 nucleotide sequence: TGCGCCAGCAGCCAAGTCCCCGGCAGGGGGGCCTATGGCTACACCTTC.

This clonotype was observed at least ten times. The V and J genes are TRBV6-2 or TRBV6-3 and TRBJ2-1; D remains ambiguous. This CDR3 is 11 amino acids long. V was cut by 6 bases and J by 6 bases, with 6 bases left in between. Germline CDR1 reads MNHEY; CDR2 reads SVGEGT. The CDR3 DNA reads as TGTGCCAGCAGCTCGGGCAATGAGCAGTTCTTC. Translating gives CASSSGNEQFF.

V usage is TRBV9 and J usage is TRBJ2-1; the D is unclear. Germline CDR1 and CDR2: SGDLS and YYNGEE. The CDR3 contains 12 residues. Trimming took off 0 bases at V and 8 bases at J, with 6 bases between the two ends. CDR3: CASSVDRDEQFF. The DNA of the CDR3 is TGTGCCAGCAGCGTAGACCGTGATGAGCAGTTCTTC.